This is a list of T cell receptor beta chains from one sample in a study of T cells after yellow fever vaccination. MiXCR, applied by TCRdb to the 5' RACE reads, yields one record per CDR3 protein. The sample consists of some 350,000 distinct CDR3 sequences, under 14% of them appearing once. The input for sequencing was PBMCs, taken on the day of the first yellow fever vaccination. These receptors originate from a man between 18 and 35 years old who received the YFV17D yellow fever vaccine. Both conserved end residues are part of each CDR3. A D gene is named only where the DNA matches it firmly. Expanded clones get a size class; other rows say once, few or many, or leave the size out.

size: .; J: TRBJ1-1; D: .; length: 16; V: TRBV3-1; CDR3: CASSQVMGMTDTEAFF; DNA: TGTGCCAGCAGCCAAGTTATGGGGATGACGGACACTGAAGCTTTCTTT
size: many; J: TRBJ2-2; D: .; length: 14; V: TRBV5-1; CDR3: CASSVTPNTGELFF; DNA: TGCGCCAGCAGCGTGACACCGAACACCGGGGAGCTGTTTTTT
size: few; J: TRBJ1-6; D: .; length: 13; V: TRBV7-2; CDR3: CASSYNFNSPLHF; DNA: TGTGCCAGCAGCTACAACTTTAATTCACCCCTCCACTTT
size: few; J: TRBJ1-2; D: TRBD1; length: 13; V: TRBV29-1; CDR3: CSVETTGNYGYTF; DNA: TGCAGCGTTGAAACGACAGGGAACTATGGCTACACCTTC
size: few; J: TRBJ1-4; D: .; length: 16; V: TRBV20-1; CDR3: CSARDRFRDRNEKLFF; DNA: TGCAGTGCTAGAGATCGATTCAGGGATCGTAATGAAAAACTGTTTTTT
size: .; J: TRBJ1-6; D: .; length: 15; V: TRBV10-3; CDR3: CAISESQGTTSPLHF; DNA: TGTGCCATCAGTGAGTCGCAGGGTACCACTTCACCCCTCCACTTT
size: few; J: TRBJ2-5; D: TRBD2; length: 14; V: TRBV10-2; CDR3: CASSHVAGQETQYF; DNA: TGCGCCAGCAGTCATGTAGCGGGCCAAGAGACCCAGTACTTC
size: many; J: TRBJ2-1; D: TRBD2; length: 15; V: TRBV12-3/TRBV12-4; CDR3: CASSLVSGGGNEQFF; DNA: TGTGCCAGCAGTTTAGTTAGCGGGGGGGGCAATGAGCAGTTCTTC
size: many; J: TRBJ2-1; D: .; length: 14; V: TRBV11-2; CDR3: CASSKAPSYNEQFF; DNA: TGTGCCAGCAGCAAGGCGCCGTCATACAATGAGCAGTTCTTC
size: few; J: TRBJ1-2; D: TRBD1; length: 14; V: TRBV11-2; CDR3: CASSLSGTGFGYTF; DNA: TGTGCCAGCAGCTTATCCGGGACAGGGTTCGGCTACACCTTC
size: .; J: TRBJ2-5; D: .; length: 13; V: TRBV7-3; CDR3: CASSFGLTETQYF; DNA: TGTGCCAGCAGCTTCGGGCTAACGGAGACCCAGTACTTC
size: few; J: TRBJ1-6; D: .; length: 13; V: TRBV20-1; CDR3: CSADRDMTSPLHF; DNA: TGCAGTGCTGATCGGGACATGACTTCACCCCTCCACTTT
size: .; J: TRBJ1-1; D: .; length: 14; V: TRBV12-3/TRBV12-4; CDR3: CASSLLWGNTEAFF; DNA: TGTGCCAGCAGTTTATTGTGGGGTAACACTGAAGCTTTCTTT
size: many; J: TRBJ1-1; D: .; length: 14; V: TRBV6-1; CDR3: CASSTEVGGTEAFF; DNA: TGTGCCAGCAGCACCGAAGTGGGGGGCACTGAAGCTTTCTTT
size: few; J: TRBJ2-7; D: .; length: 18; V: TRBV7-3; CDR3: CASSYTKDLRGSSYEQYF; DNA: TGTGCCAGCAGCTATACAAAGGACCTAAGGGGGAGCTCCTACGAGCAGTACTTC
size: many; J: TRBJ1-1; D: .; length: 12; V: TRBV12-3/TRBV12-4; CDR3: CASSWGDTEAFF; DNA: TGTGCCAGCTCATGGGGAGACACTGAAGCTTTCTTT
size: few; J: TRBJ1-2; D: TRBD1; length: 19; V: TRBV4-1; CDR3: CASSQLASGTGAFPYGYTF; DNA: TGCGCCAGCAGCCAGCTCGCTTCGGGGACAGGGGCTTTCCCCTATGGCTACACCTTC
size: few; J: TRBJ2-5; D: TRBD2; length: 15; V: TRBV25-1; CDR3: CASSSYPGLAGNQYF; DNA: TGTGCCAGCAGTTCTTACCCGGGACTAGCGGGGAACCAGTACTTC
size: .; J: TRBJ2-3; D: TRBD2; length: 19; V: TRBV11-2; CDR3: CASSLQRGVLAGGYDTQYF; DNA: TGTGCCAGCAGCTTACAGCGGGGAGTACTAGCGGGGGGTTATGATACGCAGTATTTT
size: few; J: TRBJ1-5; D: .; length: 13; V: TRBV6-1; CDR3: CASGAHSNQPQHF; DNA: TGTGCCAGCGGCGCACATAGCAATCAGCCCCAGCATTTT
size: few; J: TRBJ2-3; D: .; length: 13; V: TRBV10-3; CDR3: CAIKGASTDTQYF; DNA: TGTGCCATCAAGGGAGCAAGCACAGATACGCAGTATTTT
size: .; J: TRBJ1-5; D: .; length: 13; V: TRBV7-2; CDR3: CASSLVRREPQHF; DNA: TGTGCCAGCAGCTTAGTCCGGCGGGAGCCCCAGCATTTT
size: few; J: TRBJ2-1; D: TRBD2; length: 15; V: TRBV6-1; CDR3: CASSVAGSSYNEQFF; DNA: TGTGCCAGCAGCGTAGCGGGTAGCTCCTACAATGAGCAGTTCTTC
size: .; J: TRBJ2-2; D: TRBD2; length: 17; V: TRBV4-3; CDR3: CASSQYPSGGETGELFF; DNA: TGCGCCAGCAGCCAGTATCCTAGCGGGGGGGAAACCGGGGAGCTGTTTTTT